The 5 T cell receptor beta chains given below trace back to one sample, sequenced in a study of response to subunit inactivated influenza vaccine. TCRdb reprocessed the RT-PCR reads with MiXCR, giving one entry per CDR3 protein. The sample consists of fewer than 600,000 distinct CDR3 sequences, approximately 6.9% of them appearing once. The source was PBMCs from blood, collected around 25 months after vaccination. These receptors were taken from a man in his fifties or sixties who received an inactivated influenza vaccine.

At least ten counts were recorded for this clonotype. V is TRBV2 and J is TRBJ2-1; D possibly corresponds to TRBD2 (6 bases). The CDR3 spans 12 residues. Between the trimmed V and J ends, which lost 2 bases and 14 bases, there was a span of 13 bases. The germline V gene encodes CDR1 SNHLY and CDR2 FYNNEI. The CDR3 DNA follows: TGTGCCAGCAGTGAACTCGGGAGTAGTAAGTTCTTC. Its translation is CASSELGSSKFF.

At least ten counts were recorded for this clonotype. The V and J genes are TRBV11-3 and TRBJ2-3, with D perhaps TRBD1 or TRBD2 (5 bases each). CDR3 length: 14 residues. CDR1 SGHNT and CDR2 YENEEA come from the germline V gene. The germline V and J ends were trimmed by 4 bases and 6 bases, with 14 bases remaining between them. CDR3 sequence (DNA): TGTGCCAGCAGCTCGTTCGGGGACCAGGATACGCAGTATTTT. Translating it yields CASSSFGDQDTQYF. Full variable domain (outside the CDR3, taken from reference TRBV11-3 and TRBJ2-3): EAGVVQSPRYKIIEKKQPVAFWCNPISGHNTLYWYLQNLGQGPELLIRYENEEAVDDSQLPKDRFSAERLKGVDSTLKIQPAELGDSAVYLCASSSFGDQDTQYFGPGTRLTVL.

The chain uses TRBV30 and TRBJ2-2, with D perhaps TRBD2 (7 bases). V lost 3 bases to trimming and J lost 6 bases, with 11 bases between them. The CDR3 totals 13 residues. Germline V gene lookup returns CDR1 GTSNPN and CDR2 SVGIG (reference sequence). In DNA, the CDR3 is TGTGCCTGGAGGGGAGGGGGAGCCGGGGAGCTGTTTTTT. Translated: CAWRGGGAGELFF.

This clonotype was seen at least ten times. This chain uses TRBV11-2 with TRBJ2-1; D perhaps matches TRBD2 (5 bases). Trimming shortened V by 3 bases and J by 5 bases, and 14 bases separated the two germline ends. The CDR3 spans 15 residues. Germline V gene sequence: CDR1 SGHAT, CDR2 FQNNGV. The CDR3 here is CASSLYWRADNEQFF. CDR3 in DNA: TGTGCCAGCAGCTTGTACTGGCGGGCCGACAATGAGCAGTTCTTC.

This clonotype was seen more than once but under ten times. The CDR3 DNA reads as TGTGCCAGCAGCTTGGAGGGGTTCACAGATACGCAGTATTTT. Translated: CASSLEGFTDTQYF. The chain links TRBV5-6 to TRBJ2-3, with D possibly TRBD1 on 5 matching bases. Germline V gene data show CDR1 as SGHDT and CDR2 as YYEEEE. The CDR3 has 14 residues. Trimming left V 0 bases short and J 2 bases short, with 7 bases between.